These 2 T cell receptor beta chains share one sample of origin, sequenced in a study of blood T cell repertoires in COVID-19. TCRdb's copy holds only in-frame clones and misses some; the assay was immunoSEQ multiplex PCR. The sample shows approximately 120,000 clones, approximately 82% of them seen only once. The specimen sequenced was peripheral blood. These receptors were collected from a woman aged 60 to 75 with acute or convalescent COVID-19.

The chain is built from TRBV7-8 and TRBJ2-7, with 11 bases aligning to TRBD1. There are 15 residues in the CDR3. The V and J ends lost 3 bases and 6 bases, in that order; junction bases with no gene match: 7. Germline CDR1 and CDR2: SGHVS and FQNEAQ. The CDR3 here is CASSFGTGGPGEQYF. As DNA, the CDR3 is TGTGCCAGCAGCTTCGGGACAGGGGGTCCGGGCGAGCAGTACTTC.

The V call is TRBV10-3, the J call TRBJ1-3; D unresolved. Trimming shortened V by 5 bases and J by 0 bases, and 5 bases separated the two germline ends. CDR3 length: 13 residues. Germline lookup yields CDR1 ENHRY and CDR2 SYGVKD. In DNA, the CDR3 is TGTGCCATCAGTAGCTACTCTGGAAACACCATATATTTT. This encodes CAISSYSGNTIYF.